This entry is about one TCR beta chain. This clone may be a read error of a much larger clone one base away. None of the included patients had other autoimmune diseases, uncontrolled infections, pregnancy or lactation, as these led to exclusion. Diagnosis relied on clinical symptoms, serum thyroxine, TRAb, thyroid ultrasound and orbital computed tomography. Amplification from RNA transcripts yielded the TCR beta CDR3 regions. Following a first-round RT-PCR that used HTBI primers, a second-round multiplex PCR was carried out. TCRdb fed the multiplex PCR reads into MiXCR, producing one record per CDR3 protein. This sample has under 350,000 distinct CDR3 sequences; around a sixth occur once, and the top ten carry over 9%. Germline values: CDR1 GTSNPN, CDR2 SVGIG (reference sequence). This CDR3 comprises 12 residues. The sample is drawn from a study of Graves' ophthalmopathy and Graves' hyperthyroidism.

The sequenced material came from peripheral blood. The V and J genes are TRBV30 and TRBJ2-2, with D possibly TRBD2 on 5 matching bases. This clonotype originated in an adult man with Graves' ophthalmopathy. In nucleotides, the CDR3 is TGTGCCTGGAGTGGGATCACCGGGGAGCTGTGTTTT. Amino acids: CAWSGITGELCF.